Following are 14 T cell receptor beta chains from one sample sequenced in a study of radiotherapy plus CTLA-4 blockade in lung cancer. Repertoires were generated with immunoSEQ multiplex PCR, while TCRdb's copy carries only in-frame clones and drops some. This sample has around 18,000 clones, with around 88% found just once. The specimen was peripheral blood, collected from a patient treated with radiotherapy plus ipilimumab. Receptors were obtained from a human donor with non-small cell lung cancer whose response to radiotherapy plus ipilimumab could not be evaluated.

Concerning this clone: The junction differs from germline at one of its ends, possibly a read error. This CDR3 reads CASSAGDLRSAGNYSYTF. The CDR3 DNA reads as TGCGCCAGCAGCGCGGGAGACTTAAGGAGCGCGGGTAACTATAGCTACACCTTC. J is TRBJ1-2 and V is TRBV5-1; no clear D gene. The CDR3 sequence is 18 residues long. Germline assignment: CDR1 SGHRS and CDR2 YFSETQ.

The J gene is TRBJ2-7, the V gene TRBV18; D is undetermined. The CDR3 covers 13 residues. Trimming took 3 bases from V and 5 from J, leaving 11 bases between them. Germline CDR1 and CDR2: KGHSH and LQKENI. Written as DNA, the CDR3 is TGTGCCAGCTCACCCACCCCGGCGGACGAGCAGTACTTC. It specifies CASSPTPADEQYF.

The chain combines TRBV7-9 with TRBJ2-2; TRBD1 aligns across 7 bases. Per germline, CDR1 SEHNR and CDR2 FQNEAQ (reference sequence). V lost 5 bases to trimming and J lost 6 bases; unmatched junction nucleotides: 0. This CDR3 is 12 amino acids long. The CDR3 nucleotides are TGTGCCAGCAGCCAGGGGGCCGGGGAGCTGTTTTTT. It encodes CASSQGAGELFF. Using reference TRBV7-9 and TRBJ2-2 for the parts outside the CDR3, the full variable domain is DTGVSQNPRHKITKRGQNVTFRCDPISEHNRLYWYRQTLGQGPEFLTYFQNEAQLEKSRLLSDRFSAERPKGSFSTLEIQRTEQGDSAMYLCASSQGAGELFFGEGSRLTVL.

The CDR3 region has the DNA TGTGCCAGCAGCTTCATGAGCGGACAGAACAACTATGGCTACACCTTC. It translates to CASSFMSGQNNYGYTF. The J gene is TRBJ1-2, the V gene TRBV5-6, with D perhaps TRBD1 (6 bases). The ends were cut back, 2 bases at V and 2 bases at J, with 16 bases in the middle. The CDR3 runs 16 residues. Germline V CDR1 and CDR2: SGHDT, YYEEEE.

This sequence joins TRBV10-2 and TRBJ2-3; 7 bases match TRBD2. V shed 6 bases and J 3 bases; nucleotides not matched to a gene: 12. Per germline, CDR1 WSHSY and CDR2 SAAADI. The CDR3 is 16 amino acids. This chain's CDR3 is CASRTRGGGMTDTQYF. The CDR3 DNA is TGCGCCAGCAGGACAAGGGGCGGGGGTATGACAGATACGCAGTATTTT.

This sequence joins TRBV27 and TRBJ1-1, with D perhaps matching TRBD1 (5 bases). The CDR3 sequence is 11 residues long. Germline loops: CDR1 MNHEY, CDR2 SMNVEV (reference sequence). Trimming shortened V by 6 bases and J by 7 bases, and 9 bases separated the two germline ends. CDR3 DNA sequence: TGTGCCAGCAGCTTCCAGGGTGAAGCTTTCTTT. It yields the protein CASSFQGEAFF.

This clone was counted once. The CDR3 DNA sequence: TGTGCCAGCTCGCTCCGCCGGACAGGGGGAGAGACCCAGTACTTC. Amino acid sequence: CASSLRRTGGETQYF. The chain is built from TRBV18 and TRBJ2-5; 10 positions agree with TRBD1. The CDR3 spans 15 residues. Trimming took 6 bases from V and 4 from J; bases not matched to a gene: 8. In germline, CDR1 is KGHSH, CDR2 LQKENI.

The chain employs TRBV27 and TRBJ1-3; TRBD1 matches 7 bases. V was clipped by 7 bases and J by 0 bases; unmatched bases: 3. Germline assignment: CDR1 MNHEY and CDR2 SMNVEV (reference sequence). This CDR3 has 14 amino acids. CDR3 DNA: TGTGCCAGCAAACAGGGGTTCTCTGGAAACACCATATATTTT. Its translation: CASKQGFSGNTIYF.

This sequence joins TRBV29-1 and TRBJ1-1; 8 bases match TRBD1. Germline V lookup: CDR1 SQVTM, CDR2 ANQGSEA. V shed 3 bases, J shed 0 bases, and the junction held 6 bases outside the gene matches. The CDR3 totals 15 residues. The CDR3 region has the DNA TGCAGCGTTGATGGGGACAGGACCCTGAACACTGAAGCTTTCTTT. Translation: CSVDGDRTLNTEAFF.

The chain is built from TRBV11-2 and TRBJ2-5; perhaps TRBD2 as D (5 bases). The tail of the sequence fits TRBJ2-7 better, so the J call may be wrong. CDR1 is SGHAT, CDR2 FQNNGV, per germline. This CDR3 region has 13 residues. The CDR3: CASSLGRGNEQYF. The DNA for the CDR3 is TGTGCCAGCAGCTTAGGGCGAGGGAACGAGCAGTACTTC.

This clone was seen only once. The chain has TRBV7-3 and TRBJ2-2, with TRBD1 matching over 7 bases. After removal of 3 bases from V and 0 bases from J, the junction contained 1 base not matched to a gene. This CDR3 spans 15 amino acids. CDR1 is SGHTA, CDR2 FQGTGA, per germline. The CDR3 region has the DNA TGTGCCAGCAGCTTGGGACAGACGAACACCGGGGAGCTGTTTTTT. This translates into CASSLGQTNTGELFF. Filled out from reference TRBV7-3 and TRBJ2-2, the complete variable domain reads GAGVSQTPSNKVTEKGKYVELRCDPISGHTALYWYRQSLGQGPEFLIYFQGTGAADDSGLPNDRFFAVRPEGSVSTLKIQRTERGDSAVYLCASSLGQTNTGELFFGEGSRLTVL.

The rearrangement links TRBV19 to TRBJ2-1; 8 nucleotides line up with TRBD1. Trimming took 7 bases from V and 9 from J; bases not matched to a gene: 11. The V gene's germline CDR1 is LNHDA and CDR2 SQIVND (reference sequence). The CDR3 loop spans 14 amino acids. In DNA, the CDR3 is TGTGCCAGTACAGGGGGCTACTATTCGGGTGAGCAGTTCTTC. This gives the protein CASTGGYYSGEQFF.

The chain has TRBV18 and TRBJ2-3, with 7 bases aligning to TRBD2. CDR3 length: 16 residues. Looked up from germline, CDR1 is KGHSH and CDR2 is LQKENI. The J segment lost 1 base and the V segment lost 3 bases, leaving 7 bases of the junction unmatched. The CDR3 bases are TGTGCCAGCTCACCGAGCAGACTAGCCCGCACAGATACGCAGTATTTT. Protein product: CASSPSRLARTDTQYF.

The chain carries TRBV5-1 and TRBJ2-7; 11 bases fit TRBD1. The ends lost 3 bases at V and 6 bases at J; junction bases unmatched: 5. CDR1 is SGHRS and CDR2 is YFSETQ in the germline V gene. This CDR3 region has 14 residues. The DNA of the CDR3 is TGCGCCAGCAGCTCCGGACAGGGGGCTGGCGAGCAGTACTTC. This sequence encodes CASSSGQGAGEQYF.